The 28 T cell receptor beta chains below come from one sample, sequenced in a study of OX40 agonist ivuxolimab in advanced cancers. Only in-frame clones appear in the TCRdb table, and some are missing; sequencing was by immunoSEQ multiplex PCR. The sample gives around 53,000 clones, roughly 79% of which show up once; around 2.5% is in the top ten. This material consisted of CD4+ or CD8+ T cells sorted from blood, taken in a trial of the OX40 agonist ivuxolimab. The receptors stem from an adult with an advanced solid tumor such as melanoma, head and neck, liver or kidney cancer.

The genes are TRBV27 and TRBJ1-4; TRBD1 might be the D (6 bases). CDR1 is MNHEY, CDR2 SMNVEV, per germline (reference sequence). CDR3 length: 15 amino acids. V was shortened by 2 bases and J by 8 bases, with 15 bases between the two germline ends. Here the CDR3 DNA reads TGTGCCAGCAGTTTAAGGGGGGGTTTGGGAGAAAAACTGTTTTTT. This codes for CASSLRGGLGEKLFF.

The chain recombines TRBV6-6 with TRBJ1-1, with D uncertain. Germline V CDR1 and CDR2: MNHNY, SVGAGI (reference sequence). This CDR3 is built from 14 residues. With 2 bases removed from V and 0 bases from J, the gap between germline ends came to 7 bases. The CDR3, as DNA: TGTGCCAGCAGTTACAGGACCCTGAACACTGAAGCTTTCTTT. Translation: CASSYRTLNTEAFF.

The rearrangement uses TRBV30 and TRBJ1-2, with TRBD1 as a possible D gene (6 bases). The CDR3 is 13 amino acids. The germline gives CDR1 GTSNPN, CDR2 SVGIG (reference sequence). The CDR3 reads CASSGVTGYGYTF. DNA for the CDR3: TGTGCTTCCTCGGGGGTGACAGGCTATGGCTACACCTTC.

The rearrangement joins TRBV18 to TRBJ1-4; 7 bases match TRBD1. From germline, CDR1 is KGHSH and CDR2 LQKENI. This CDR3 is built from 15 residues. J gave up 5 bases and V 6 bases, and 9 bases lay outside the gene matches. This CDR3 is CASSDTGTDNEKLFF. For the CDR3, the DNA is TGTGCCAGCTCCGATACCGGGACAGACAATGAAAAACTGTTTTTT.

The genes are TRBV7-3 and TRBJ2-5; D unresolved. Germline CDR1 SGHTA, CDR2 FQGTGA. The length of the CDR3 is 13 residues. The ends were cut back, 3 bases at V and 1 base at J, with 6 bases in the middle. The CDR3: CASSFGGQETQYF. CDR3 in DNA: TGTGCCAGCAGCTTCGGCGGCCAAGAGACCCAGTACTTC. The full variable domain, completed using reference TRBV7-3 and TRBJ2-5, is GAGVSQTPSNKVTEKGKYVELRCDPISGHTALYWYRQSLGQGPEFLIYFQGTGAADDSGLPNDRFFAVRPEGSVSTLKIQRTERGDSAVYLCASSFGGQETQYFGPGTRLLVL.

V usage is TRBV28 and J usage is TRBJ1-5; D possibly corresponds to TRBD1 (5 bases). V shed 6 bases and J shed 3 bases, with 9 bases lying between them. The CDR3 contains 13 residues. Germline V lookup: CDR1 MDHEN, CDR2 SYDVKM. The CDR3 sequence is CASRRDPNQPQHF. The DNA of the CDR3 is TGTGCCAGCAGACGGGACCCCAATCAGCCCCAGCATTTT.

The chain couples TRBV5-1 to TRBJ1-1, with D possibly TRBD1 on 6 matching bases. V lost 2 bases to trimming and J lost 4 bases, with 12 bases between them. Germline CDR1 SGHRS, CDR2 YFSETQ. This CDR3 contains 14 residues. The CDR3 coding sequence is TGCGCCAGCAGCTTAGTTATAGGGGGCACTGAAGCTTTCTTT. Its translation is CASSLVIGGTEAFF.

This clone has only a few counts. This chain uses TRBV5-6 with TRBJ1-2; TRBD1 matches at 12 bases. V gave up 0 bases and J gave up 8 bases; unmatched junction bases: 5. Germline V gene lookup returns CDR1 SGHDT and CDR2 YYEEEE. The CDR3 extends over 15 amino acids. CDR3 protein: CASSLGDRGRSGYTF. In nucleotides, the CDR3 is TGTGCCAGCAGCTTGGGGGACAGGGGGCGTTCGGGCTACACCTTC.

The V gene is TRBV25-1, the J gene TRBJ1-4; no clear D. Germline values: CDR1 MGHDK, CDR2 SYGVNS. The ends were cut back, 4 bases at V and 0 bases at J, with 12 bases in the middle. The CDR3 sequence is 16 residues long. The CDR3 DNA follows: TGTGCCAGCAGTGGAAGGGAAGGAGCAACTAATGAAAAACTGTTTTTT. Its translation: CASSGREGATNEKLFF.

This sequence joins TRBV7-9 and TRBJ2-7; TRBD1 aligns across 7 bases. V gave up 5 bases and J gave up 5 bases; unmatched junction bases: 6. Per germline, CDR1 SEHNR and CDR2 FQNEAQ (reference sequence). There are 13 residues in the CDR3. CDR3 in amino acids: CASSQTTGDEQYF. The CDR3 DNA reads as TGTGCCAGCAGCCAAACAACAGGGGACGAGCAGTACTTC.

This sequence joins TRBV7-2 and TRBJ1-1; 7 bases line up with TRBD1. The CDR3 is 15 residues long. The junction had 8 bases not matched to a gene; V was cut back by 5 bases and J by 2 bases. Looked up from germline, CDR1 is SGHTA and CDR2 is FQGNSA. The DNA for the CDR3 is TGTGCCAGCAGCCCGCAGGGGGGTCCAAACACTGAAGCTTTCTTT. As protein: CASSPQGGPNTEAFF.

The CDR3: CASSRGAYSYEQYF. The CDR3, as DNA: TGTGCCAGCAGCCGCGGGGCTTACTCCTACGAGCAGTACTTC. The chain recombines TRBV14 with TRBJ2-7, with TRBD2 as a possible D gene (6 bases). In germline, CDR1 is SGHDN, CDR2 FVKESK. CDR3 length equals 14 residues. Trimming took off 4 bases at V and 0 bases at J, with 10 bases between the two ends.

The chain employs TRBV19 and TRBJ1-1; 12 nucleotides line up with TRBD1. CDR1 and CDR2 (germline): LNHDA, SQIVND (reference sequence). The CDR3 sequence is 15 residues long. J was trimmed by 4 bases and V by 5 bases; bases with no gene match: 5. The CDR3 bases are TGTGCCAGTAGTCTCCAGGGACAGGGGGCCACTGAAGCTTTCTTT. This encodes CASSLQGQGATEAFF.

The genes are TRBV19 and TRBJ2-5; D is unclear. The germline V gene encodes CDR1 LNHDA and CDR2 SQIVND (reference sequence). This CDR3 region has 13 residues. V was clipped by 1 base and J by 4 bases, with 7 bases between them. CDR3 sequence (DNA): TGTGCCAGTAGTATAGGCCGTGGAGAGACCCAGTACTTC. Encoded protein: CASSIGRGETQYF.

J is TRBJ1-2 and V is TRBV9; 7 bases fit TRBD1. This CDR3 is 15 amino acids long. The germline CDR1 and CDR2 sequences are SGDLS and YYNGEE. With V trimmed by 6 bases and J by 0 bases, 8 bases remained unmatched. This chain's CDR3 is CASTRGQGANYGYTF. The CDR3 nucleotides read TGTGCCAGCACCCGAGGGCAGGGGGCTAACTATGGCTACACCTTC.

The genes are TRBV15 and TRBJ1-1, with D unresolved. CDR1 is LNHNV and CDR2 is YYDKDF in the germline V gene (reference sequence). This CDR3 contains 15 residues. Deletions cut 0 bases from V and 1 base from J, with 9 bases between. CDR3 in amino acids: CATSRDPLGNTEAFF. CDR3 DNA: TGTGCCACCAGCAGAGATCCGTTAGGGAACACTGAAGCTTTCTTT.

V usage is TRBV28 and J usage is TRBJ1-2, with D possibly matching TRBD1 (5 bases). CDR1 MDHEN and CDR2 SYDVKM come from the germline V gene. This CDR3 region has 16 residues. V lost 6 bases and J 2 bases, leaving 19 bases between the germline ends. CDR3 nucleotide sequence: TGTGCCAGCAGCCACGACCCGGGGACCAAAAACTATGGCTACACCTTC. Its translation is CASSHDPGTKNYGYTF.

This clone was observed a handful of times. The rearrangement links TRBV5-1 to TRBJ2-1, with TRBD2 matching 14 bases. The CDR3 length is 17 residues. Germline loops: CDR1 SGHRS, CDR2 YFSETQ. V gave up 0 bases and J gave up 7 bases; unmatched junction bases: 6. The CDR3 sequence: CASSLGLTSGRENEQFF. The CDR3, as DNA: TGCGCCAGCAGCTTGGGATTGACTAGCGGGAGGGAAAATGAGCAGTTCTTC. The complete variable domain, with remaining parts taken from reference TRBV5-1 and TRBJ2-1, reads KAGVTQTPRYLIKTRGQQVTLSCSPISGHRSVSWYQQTPGQGLQFLFEYFSETQRNKGNFPGRFSGRQFSNSRSEMNVSTLELGDSALYLCASSLGLTSGRENEQFFGPGTRLTVL.

The chain uses TRBV11-2 and TRBJ2-7, with D perhaps TRBD1 (5 bases). The germline V gene encodes CDR1 SGHAT and CDR2 FQNNGV. V shed 5 bases and J shed 3 bases, with 17 bases lying between them. The CDR3 sequence is 15 residues long. The CDR3 bases are TGTGCCAGCAGCCCCCGTTCCGGACACCTCTACGAGCAGTACTTC. It translates to CASSPRSGHLYEQYF.

V usage is TRBV28 and J usage is TRBJ1-1; D call uncertain. The CDR3 contains 15 residues. CDR1 and CDR2 from the germline V gene are MDHEN and SYDVKM. V was shortened by 8 bases and J by 0 bases, with 16 bases between the two germline ends. CDR3 region: CASPKTRGMNTEAFF. DNA for the CDR3: TGTGCCAGCCCAAAGACCAGAGGCATGAACACTGAAGCTTTCTTT.

The chain uses TRBV4-2 and TRBJ2-2; 9 nucleotides align to TRBD1. The CDR3 is 15 amino acids. Trimming cost V 2 bases and J 5 bases; bases outside gene matches: 3. Germline assignment: CDR1 LGHNA and CDR2 YNFKEQ. CDR3 sequence: CASSQRQGDTGELFF. The CDR3 DNA is TGTGCCAGCAGCCAAAGACAGGGGGATACCGGGGAGCTGTTTTTT.

The V gene is TRBV9, the J gene TRBJ1-6; D is undetermined. V lost 0 bases and J lost 6, with 10 bases in between. Germline lookup yields CDR1 SGDLS and CDR2 YYNGEE. The CDR3 is made up of 15 amino acids. The CDR3 DNA reads as TGTGCCAGCAGCGTAGGAGCTCCCATTAATTCACCCCTCCACTTT. It translates to CASSVGAPINSPLHF.

This clone was observed a few times. V is TRBV5-5 and J is TRBJ2-5; 7 bases are shared with TRBD2. The CDR3 totals 16 residues. V shed 0 bases, J shed 7 bases, and the junction held 12 bases outside the gene matches. Germline values: CDR1 SGHKS, CDR2 YYEKEE (reference sequence). The CDR3 spells CASSLVSSSGGGTQYF. Written as DNA, the CDR3 is TGTGCCAGCAGCTTGGTTTCTTCTAGCGGAGGAGGGACCCAGTACTTC.

This clone was seen just once. This chain joins TRBV5-1 and TRBJ2-1; 8 positions match TRBD2. The V gene end was trimmed by 0 bases and the J gene end by 14 bases; junction bases not matched to a gene: 10. The CDR3 contains 14 residues. Germline V gene lookup returns CDR1 SGHRS and CDR2 YFSETQ. The CDR3 DNA sequence: TGCGCCAGCAGCTTGGCCCAGGCGGGAGGCTCTAAGTTCTTC. It codes for CASSLAQAGGSKFF.

The chain couples TRBV5-8 to TRBJ2-7, with TRBD1 matching 7 bases. J gave up 2 bases and V 1 base, and 3 bases lay outside the gene matches. This CDR3 spans 14 amino acids. CDR1 SGHTS and CDR2 YDEGEE come from the germline V gene. In DNA form, the CDR3 reads TGTGCCAGCAGCTTGCAGGGGACAGCCTACGAGCAGTACTTC. Amino acid sequence: CASSLQGTAYEQYF.

This sequence joins TRBV21-1 and TRBJ2-5; the table gives TRBD1 as D, unverified against the DNA. TRBV21-1 is a pseudogene segment. The CDR3 consists of 16 residues. Written as DNA, the CDR3 is TGTGCCAGCAGCAAAGGGGCAGGGGACAACCAAGAGACCCAGTACTTC. This sequence encodes CASSKGAGDNQETQYF.

The V and J genes are TRBV18 and TRBJ2-2, with 12 bases that match TRBD2. The germline V gene has CDR1 KGHSH and CDR2 LQKENI. The CDR3 sequence is 16 residues long. With V trimmed by 2 bases and J by 6 bases, 4 bases remained unmatched. The CDR3 DNA reads as TGTGCCAGCTCACCAGCACTAGCGGGAGGCTCCGGGGAGCTGTTTTTT. Encoded protein: CASSPALAGGSGELFF.

The CDR3 DNA sequence: TGTGCCAGCAGTGGACAGGGTATAGAAAACATTCAGTACTTC. Translation: CASSGQGIENIQYF. This rearrangement joins TRBV6-1 to TRBJ2-4, with 7 bases fitting TRBD1. There are 14 residues in the CDR3. With 4 bases clipped from V and 5 bases from J, the junction kept 5 bases outside the gene matches. Germline V CDR1 and CDR2: MNHNS, SASEGT.